This TCR beta chain is from a study of T cell responses to AZD1222 COVID-19 vaccine. Germline CDR1 reads SGHVS; CDR2 reads FQNEAQ. This CDR3 has 16 residues. Trimming pared 7 bases from V and 1 base from J, leaving 17 bases between. Second-dose schedules of about 4 or about 12 weeks were combined. Method: immunoSEQ multiplex PCR; TCRdb's copy keeps in-frame clones and lacks some. In the table there are approximately 110,000 clones, around 85% of which are singletons. The source was peripheral blood, collected 28 days after the second AZD1222 dose. The origin of this receptor is an adult who received the AZD1222 COVID-19 vaccine. J is TRBJ1-5 and V is TRBV7-8, with D hard to call. This CDR3 reads CASTPLGFTSNQPQHF. The DNA for the CDR3 is TGTGCCAGCACCCCTCTGGGATTTACCAGCAATCAGCCCCAGCATTTT.